The next 4 T cell receptor beta chains were all read from a single sample in a study of T cell responses to AZD1222 COVID-19 vaccine. Only in-frame clones appear in the TCRdb table, and some are missing; sequencing was by immunoSEQ multiplex PCR. Seen here are fewer than 200,000 clones, more than 90% observed once, and the top ten hold about 1.6%. Source: peripheral blood, taken on day 0 of AZD1222 vaccination. The receptors come from an adult in good health.

The gene calls are TRBV5-1 and TRBJ2-7; TRBD1 matches 7 bases. V lost 0 bases and J lost 1; bases outside the gene matches: 4. The CDR3 sequence is 15 residues long. Germline V gene data show CDR1 as SGHRS and CDR2 as YFSETQ. CDR3 sequence: CASSLAKGASYEQYF. The DNA for the CDR3 is TGCGCCAGCAGCTTGGCCAAGGGGGCTTCCTACGAGCAGTACTTC. Looking up the rest from reference TRBV5-1 and TRBJ2-7 gives the full variable domain: KAGVTQTPRYLIKTRGQQVTLSCSPISGHRSVSWYQQTPGQGLQFLFEYFSETQRNKGNFPGRFSGRQFSNSRSEMNVSTLELGDSALYLCASSLAKGASYEQYFGPGTRLTVT.

The chain combines TRBV7-2 with TRBJ1-2; D remains ambiguous. This CDR3 is built from 11 residues. The V gene lost 5 bases and the J gene lost 4 bases, with 5 bases spanning the gap. In germline, CDR1 is SGHTA, CDR2 FQGNSA. CDR3 amino acids: CASSPSYGYTF. DNA of the CDR3: TGTGCCAGCAGCCCCAGCTATGGCTACACCTTC.

The sample holds one count of this clone. This sequence joins TRBV7-3 and TRBJ2-3; 8 bases match TRBD1. V shed 1 base, J shed 0 bases, and the junction held 6 bases outside the gene matches. This CDR3 region has 17 residues. Germline assignment: CDR1 SGHTA and CDR2 FQGTGA. The CDR3 protein is CASSLNPTGASTDTQYF. CDR3 DNA: TGTGCCAGCAGCTTAAACCCGACAGGGGCTAGCACAGATACGCAGTATTTT.

This chain uses TRBV7-8 with TRBJ1-2; 7 nucleotides agree with TRBD1. Germline CDR1 reads SGHVS; CDR2 reads FQNEAQ. The CDR3 contains 14 residues. Trimming cost V 5 bases and J 8 bases; bases outside gene matches: 11. The CDR3 loop is CASSRDRDLGGYTF. The CDR3 bases are TGTGCCAGCAGCCGAGACAGGGATCTGGGGGGCTACACCTTC. Variable domain in full (rest from reference TRBV7-8 and TRBJ1-2): GAGVSQSPRYKVAKRGQDVALRCDPISGHVSLFWYQQALGQGPEFLTYFQNEAQLDKSGLPSDRFFAERPEGSVSTLKIQRTQQEDSAVYLCASSRDRDLGGYTFGSGTRLTVV.